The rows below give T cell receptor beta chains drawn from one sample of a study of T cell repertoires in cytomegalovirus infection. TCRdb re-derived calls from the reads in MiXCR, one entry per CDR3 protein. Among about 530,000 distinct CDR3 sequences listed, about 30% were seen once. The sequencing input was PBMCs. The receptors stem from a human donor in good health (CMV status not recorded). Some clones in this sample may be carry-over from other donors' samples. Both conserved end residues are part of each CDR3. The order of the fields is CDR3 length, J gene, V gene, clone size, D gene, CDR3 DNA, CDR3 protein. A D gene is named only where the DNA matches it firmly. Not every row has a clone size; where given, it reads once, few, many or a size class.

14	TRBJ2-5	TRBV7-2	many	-	TGTGCCAGCAGCCAACTGACGACGGGTGAGACCCAGTACTTC	CASSQLTTGETQYF
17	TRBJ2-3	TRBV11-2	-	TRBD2	TGTGCCAGCAGCTTAGATCTTCGACTAGCGGGAGGAGATACGCAGTATTTT	CASSLDLRLAGGDTQYF
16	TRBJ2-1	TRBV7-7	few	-	TGTGCCAGCAGCTTAAGACCACCTGGGTCCTACAATGAGCAGTTCTTC	CASSLRPPGSYNEQFF
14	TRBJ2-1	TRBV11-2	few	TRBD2	TGTGCCAGCAGATTTAGCGGGTCCCACAATGAGCAGTTCTTC	CASRFSGSHNEQFF
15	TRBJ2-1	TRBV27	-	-	TGTGCCAGCAGTTTTTACGGAGGCTCCTACAATGAGCAGTTCTTC	CASSFYGGSYNEQFF
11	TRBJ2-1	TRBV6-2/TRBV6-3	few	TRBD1	TGTGCCAGCAGTGACAGGGCTGAGCAGTTCTTC	CASSDRAEQFF
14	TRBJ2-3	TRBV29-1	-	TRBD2	TGCAGCGTTTTGACTAGCGGGAGTCGAGATACGCAGTATTTT	CSVLTSGSRDTQYF
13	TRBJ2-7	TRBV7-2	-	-	TGTGCCAGCAGCTTAGCTTTTCCCGACGAGCAGTACTTC	CASSLAFPDEQYF
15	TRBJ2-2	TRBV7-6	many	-	TGTGCCAGCAGCCCCCGGGAGAGCGGGTTGGGGGAGCTGTTTTTT	CASSPRESGLGELFF
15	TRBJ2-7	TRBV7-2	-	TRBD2	TGTGCCAGCAGCGCAGGACTAGCGGGAGGGAGGGGGCAGTACTTC	CASSAGLAGGRGQYF
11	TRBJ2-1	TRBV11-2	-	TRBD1	TGTGCCAGCGGACGACAGGGGGTAGTTTTCTTC	CASGRQGVVFF
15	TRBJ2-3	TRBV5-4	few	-	TGTGCCAGCAAAGATAGCGGACCTAGCACAGATACGCAGTATTTT	CASKDSGPSTDTQYF
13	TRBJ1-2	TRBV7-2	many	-	TGTGCCAGCAGCCCCGACAGTGGGTATGGCTACACCTTC	CASSPDSGYGYTF
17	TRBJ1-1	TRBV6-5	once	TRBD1	TGTGCCAGCAGGCCTTTTCCGGGGACAGGGGAAAACACTGAAGCTTTCTTT	CASRPFPGTGENTEAFF
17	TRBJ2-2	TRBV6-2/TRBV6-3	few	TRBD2	TGTGCCAGCAGTGACTCTGGACTAGCGGGAGTCACCGGGGAGCTGTTTTTT	CASSDSGLAGVTGELFF
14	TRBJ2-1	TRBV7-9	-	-	TGTGCCAGCAGCTTAGCCAACAGGGTCCTGGAGCAGTTCTTC	CASSLANRVLEQFF
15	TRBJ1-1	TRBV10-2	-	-	TGCGCCAGCAGTGAGTCCCTTTCAGGCTACACTGAAGCTTTCTTT	CASSESLSGYTEAFF
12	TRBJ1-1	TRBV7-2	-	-	TGTGCCAGCAGCTACGGAACAGGTGAAGCTTTCTTT	CASSYGTGEAFF
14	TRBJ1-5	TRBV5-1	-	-	TGCGCCAGCAGCTTGTATGTGGGTTATCAGCCCCAGCATTTT	CASSLYVGYQPQHF
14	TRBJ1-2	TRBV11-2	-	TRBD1	TGTGCCAGCAGCTTAAATGCCCCACAGGGGGGCTACACCTTC	CASSLNAPQGGYTF
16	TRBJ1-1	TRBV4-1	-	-	TGCGCCAGCAGCCAAGAAGAGGGTAGGGTTGGCACTGAAGCTTTCTTT	CASSQEEGRVGTEAFF
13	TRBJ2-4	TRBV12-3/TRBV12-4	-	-	TGTGCCAGCAGTACAGCCACGCGAAACATTCAGTACTTC	CASSTATRNIQYF
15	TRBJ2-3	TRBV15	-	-	TGTGCCACCAGCAGAGAAGGTCCGTCCACAGATACGCAGTATTTT	CATSREGPSTDTQYF
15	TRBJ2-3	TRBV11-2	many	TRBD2	TGTGCCAGCAGCCTGTCTAGCGGAAGCACAGATACGCAGTATTTT	CASSLSSGSTDTQYF
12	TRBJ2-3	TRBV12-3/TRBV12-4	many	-	TGTGCCAGCAGTCTGCAATCAGATACGCAGTATTTT	CASSLQSDTQYF
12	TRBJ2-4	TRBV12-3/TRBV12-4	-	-	TGTGCCAGCAGTTTAGCGCCTAACATTCAGTACTTC	CASSLAPNIQYF
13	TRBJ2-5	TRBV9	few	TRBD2	TGTGCCAGCAGCGCTAGCGGACCAGAGACCCAGTACTTC	CASSASGPETQYF
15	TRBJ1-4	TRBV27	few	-	TGTGCCAGCAGTCCTCGGACAGTCCGGGATGAAAAACTGTTTTTT	CASSPRTVRDEKLFF
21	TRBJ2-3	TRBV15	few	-	TGTGCCACCAGCAGGGATCCCCCAAGGGTCAACCGGCGGGGTAGCACAGATACGCAGTATTTT	CATSRDPPRVNRRGSTDTQYF
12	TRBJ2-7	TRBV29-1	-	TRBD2	TGCAGCGTTGGGCGGGAGGCTGGCGAGCAGTACTTC	CSVGREAGEQYF
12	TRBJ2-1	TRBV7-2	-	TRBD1	TGTGCCAGCAGACAGGGGGCAAGTGAGCAGTTCTTC	CASRQGASEQFF
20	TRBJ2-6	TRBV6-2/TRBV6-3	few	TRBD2	TGTGCCAGCAGTCAAACACCACCGGGACCCTTAGCGGGAGGGGCCAACGTCCTGACTTTC	CASSQTPPGPLAGGANVLTF
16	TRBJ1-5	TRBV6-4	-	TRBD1	TGTGCCAGCAGTTCCCCGGGACAGGGTTGGACTCAGCCCCAGCATTTT	CASSSPGQGWTQPQHF
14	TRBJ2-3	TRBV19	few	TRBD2	TGTGCCAGTAGTGACCGACTAGCTCTAGATACGCAGTATTTT	CASSDRLALDTQYF
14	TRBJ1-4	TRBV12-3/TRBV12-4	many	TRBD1	TGTGCCAGCAGCTGGGGACAGGGTAACGAAAAACTGTTTTTT	CASSWGQGNEKLFF
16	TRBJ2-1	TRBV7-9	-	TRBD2	TGTGCCAGCAGCTCAGGTAGCGGGAGCTCCTACAATGAGCAGTTCTTC	CASSSGSGSSYNEQFF
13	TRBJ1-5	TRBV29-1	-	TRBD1	TGCAGCGTAGCCGACAGGGGGAATCAGCCCCAGCATTTT	CSVADRGNQPQHF
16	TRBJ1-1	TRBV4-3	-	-	TGCGCCAGCAGCCAAGGGGGGGGATTGAGGGACACTGAAGCTTTCTTT	CASSQGGGLRDTEAFF
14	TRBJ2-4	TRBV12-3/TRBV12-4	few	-	TGTGCCAGCAGAGGCTCTTGGGACAAAAACATTCAGTACTTC	CASRGSWDKNIQYF
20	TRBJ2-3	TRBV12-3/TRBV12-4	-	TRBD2	TGTGCCAGCAGTTCCCCGAAAATGGCCGGGACCCCGGGAGGGTACGATACGCAGTATTTT	CASSSPKMAGTPGGYDTQYF
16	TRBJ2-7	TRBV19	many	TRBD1	TGTGCCAGTAGTATAGGTGGGACAGGAGTCCGCTACGAGCAGTACTTC	CASSIGGTGVRYEQYF
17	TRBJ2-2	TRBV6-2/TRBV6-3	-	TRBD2	TGTGCCAGCAGATCGAGACTAGCGGGAGGGGACACCGGGGAGCTGTTTTTT	CASRSRLAGGDTGELFF
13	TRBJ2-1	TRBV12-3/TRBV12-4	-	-	TGTGCCAGCAGAGCGCCTTTATACAATGAGCAGTTCTTC	CASRAPLYNEQFF
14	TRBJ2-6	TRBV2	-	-	TGTGCCAGCAGGCCGGGGTTAGGGGCCAACGTCCTGACTTTC	CASRPGLGANVLTF
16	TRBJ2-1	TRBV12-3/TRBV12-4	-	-	TGTGCCAGCAGTTTAACAGGCGCGAGCGGATACAATGAGCAGTTCTTC	CASSLTGASGYNEQFF
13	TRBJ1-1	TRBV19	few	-	TGTGCCAGTAGTATCTACCAGAACACTGAAGCTTTCTTT	CASSIYQNTEAFF
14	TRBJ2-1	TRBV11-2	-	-	TGTGCCAGCAGCTTAGGCCGGAGGAACAATGAGCAGTTCTTC	CASSLGRRNNEQFF
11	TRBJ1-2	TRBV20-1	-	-	TGCAGTGCTTTCGGGCAGCTTTCTTACACCTTC	CSAFGQLSYTF
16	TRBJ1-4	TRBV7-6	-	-	TGTGCCAGCAGCCGCATCCCCCCAGCATTAGGTGAAAAACTGTTTTTT	CASSRIPPALGEKLFF
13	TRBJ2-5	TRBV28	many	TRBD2	TGTGCCAGCACGACTAGCGGCCAAGAGACCCAGTACTTC	CASTTSGQETQYF
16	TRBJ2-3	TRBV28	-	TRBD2	TGTGCCAGCAGCTCAGGACTAGCGGGAGGTAAAGATACGCAGTATTTT	CASSSGLAGGKDTQYF
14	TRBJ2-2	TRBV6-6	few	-	TGTGCCAGCAGACGGCGGGGCAACACCGGGGAGCTGTTTTTT	CASRRRGNTGELFF
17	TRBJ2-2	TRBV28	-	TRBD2	TGTGCCAGCAGTTTTGCCTCGGAAGCGGGAGCCGACGGGGAGCTGTTTTTT	CASSFASEAGADGELFF
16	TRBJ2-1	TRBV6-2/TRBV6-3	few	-	TGTGCCAGCAGTTCTCACCGGGAGCTGGGCTACAATGAGCAGTTCTTC	CASSSHRELGYNEQFF
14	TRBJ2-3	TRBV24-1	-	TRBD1	TGTGCCACCAGTGATTACAGGGGGGCAGATACGCAGTATTTT	CATSDYRGADTQYF
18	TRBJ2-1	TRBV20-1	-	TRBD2	TGCAGTGCTAGAGATCGGGGAAAAATGGCGGGAGGAGGCAATGAGCAGTTCTTC	CSARDRGKMAGGGNEQFF
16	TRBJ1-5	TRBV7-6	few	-	TGTGCCAGCAGCTTAGCAGCAGGGGTCCCCAATCAGCCCCAGCATTTT	CASSLAAGVPNQPQHF
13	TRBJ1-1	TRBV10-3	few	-	TGTGCCACCTCTTCAGGGCAGGTCACTGAAGCTTTCTTT	CATSSGQVTEAFF